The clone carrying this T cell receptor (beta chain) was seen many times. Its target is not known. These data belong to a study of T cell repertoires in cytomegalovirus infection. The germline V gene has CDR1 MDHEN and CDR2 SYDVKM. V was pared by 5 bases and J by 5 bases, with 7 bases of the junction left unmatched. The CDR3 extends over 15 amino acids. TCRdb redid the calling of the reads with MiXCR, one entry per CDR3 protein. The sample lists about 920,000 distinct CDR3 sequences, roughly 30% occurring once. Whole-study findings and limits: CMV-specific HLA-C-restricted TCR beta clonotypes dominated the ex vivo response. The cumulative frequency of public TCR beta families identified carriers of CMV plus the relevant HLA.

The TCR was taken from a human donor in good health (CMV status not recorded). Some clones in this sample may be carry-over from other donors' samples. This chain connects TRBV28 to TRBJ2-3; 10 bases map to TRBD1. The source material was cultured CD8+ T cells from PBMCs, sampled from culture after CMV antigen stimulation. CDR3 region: CASSLDRGARDTQYF. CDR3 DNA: TGTGCCAGCAGTCTGGACAGGGGGGCGAGAGATACGCAGTATTTT.